A single sample is the source of the 24 T cell receptor beta chains below, sequenced in a study of identifying expanded T cells in peripheral blood. Sequencing was performed with immunoSEQ multiplex PCR; in TCRdb, only in-frame clones are kept and a portion is missing. The sample consists of about 110,000 clones, around 89% of them appearing once. Sequencing input: blood. All receptors come from a person between 18 and 69 years old in good health.

This clone was counted ten times or more. V usage is TRBV6-5 and J usage is TRBJ1-2, with TRBD1 as a possible D gene (5 bases). The CDR3 contains 15 residues. V shed 0 bases and J shed 3 bases, with 11 bases lying between them. The V gene's germline CDR1 is MNHEY and CDR2 SVGAGI. The CDR3 DNA follows: TGTGCCAGCAGTTACTCCGGGGCTGGGGACTATGGCTACACCTTC. Its protein is CASSYSGAGDYGYTF.

The chain joins TRBV11-2 to TRBJ1-6, with 11 bases identical to TRBD1. Looked up from germline, CDR1 is SGHAT and CDR2 is FQNNGV. The CDR3 runs to 14 residues. Germline trimming cut 8 bases from V and 14 bases from J; bases unmatched to any gene: 11. CDR3 protein: CASAEDRGPFTLHF. In nucleotides, the CDR3 is TGTGCCAGCGCCGAGGACAGGGGGCCCTTCACCCTCCACTTT.

This chain joins TRBV9 and TRBJ1-6; possibly TRBD1 for D (5 bases). Germline V gives CDR1 SGDLS, CDR2 YYNGEE. The CDR3 runs to 16 residues. Deletions cut 2 bases from V and 1 base from J, with 10 bases between. CDR3 in amino acids: CASSVGTASYNSPLHF. The CDR3 coding sequence is TGTGCCAGCAGCGTCGGGACGGCTTCCTATAATTCACCCCTCCACTTT.

This clone was recorded once. The V gene is TRBV27, the J gene TRBJ1-6; no reliable D call. The CDR3 sequence is 13 residues long. V gave up 4 bases and J gave up 6 bases, with 7 bases separating them. Germline-derived CDR1 and CDR2 are MNHEY and SMNVEV (reference sequence). The CDR3 reads CASSYGINSPLHF. The CDR3 DNA sequence: TGTGCCAGCAGTTACGGTATTAATTCACCCCTCCACTTT.

The chain has TRBV7-8 and TRBJ2-5; D unresolved. The V end was cut by 1 base, the J end by 9 bases, with 9 bases between. CDR3 size: 12 residues. Germline CDR1 SGHVS, CDR2 FQNEAQ. CDR3 nucleotides: TGTGCCAGCAGCTTAGAGGTCGGTGCCCAGTACTTC. This translates into CASSLEVGAQYF.

For the CDR3, the DNA is TGTGCCAGTAGTTTTTCTTGGGAGCTGTTTTTT. Its protein product is CASSFSWELFF. The chain links TRBV19 to TRBJ2-2, with no clear D. The germline gives CDR1 LNHDA, CDR2 SQIVND (reference sequence). Trimming stripped 5 bases from V and 9 bases from J, with 7 bases between. There are 11 residues in the CDR3. The complete variable domain, with remaining parts taken from reference TRBV19 and TRBJ2-2, reads DGGITQSPKYLFRKEGQNVTLSCEQNLNHDAMYWYRQDPGQGLRLIYYSQIVNDFQKGDIAEGYSVSREKKESFPLTVTSAQKNPTAFYLCASSFSWELFFGEGSRLTVL.

This rearrangement joins TRBV11-2 to TRBJ1-4; TRBD1 agrees at 7 bases. CDR1 is SGHAT and CDR2 is FQNNGV in the germline V gene. The CDR3 sequence is 14 residues long. With V trimmed by 5 bases and J by 6 bases, 6 bases remained unmatched. The CDR3 region is CASSQTRGDEKLFF. In DNA, the CDR3 is TGTGCCAGCAGCCAAACCAGGGGGGATGAAAAACTGTTTTTT.

This chain joins TRBV6-5 and TRBJ2-7; 14 nucleotides align to TRBD2. Trimming removed 6 bases from V and 4 bases from J; junction bases left unmatched: 5. CDR3 length equals 15 residues. CDR1 is MNHEY and CDR2 is SVGAGI in the germline V gene. Here the CDR3 reads CASSPGLAGGYEQYF. The CDR3 region has the DNA TGTGCCAGCAGCCCCGGACTAGCGGGAGGATACGAGCAGTACTTC.

J is TRBJ2-7 and V is TRBV10-3; 8 bases align to TRBD2. Germline CDR1 and CDR2: ENHRY and SYGVKD. This CDR3 comprises 13 residues. After removal of 10 bases from V and 4 bases from J, the junction contained 9 bases not matched to a gene. The CDR3 DNA reads TGTGCCACCCTCGGGGGGGATCGGTACGAGCAGTACTTC. Translation gives CATLGGDRYEQYF.

This clone has only one observation. V and J are TRBV4-3 and TRBJ2-7; 7 nucleotides agree with TRBD1. CDR1 and CDR2 from the germline V gene are LGHNA and YSLEER. This CDR3 spans 16 amino acids. Trimming cost V 0 bases and J 0 bases; bases outside gene matches: 5. The CDR3 sequence is CASSQDGRGPSYEQYF. The CDR3 DNA is TGCGCCAGCAGCCAAGATGGTAGGGGGCCCTCCTACGAGCAGTACTTC.

This rearrangement joins TRBV9 to TRBJ2-2, with TRBD1 matching over 7 bases. CDR3 length equals 16 residues. From germline, CDR1 is SGDLS and CDR2 YYNGEE. V was clipped by 4 bases and J by 2 bases; unmatched bases: 8. CDR3 sequence: CASSKRQGLNTGELFF. The DNA of the CDR3 is TGTGCCAGCAGCAAAAGACAGGGATTAAACACCGGGGAGCTGTTTTTT.

V gene TRBV19 combines with J gene TRBJ1-5, with a tentative D call TRBD1 (5 bases). Germline V lookup: CDR1 LNHDA, CDR2 SQIVND (reference sequence). There are 14 residues in the CDR3. The V end lost 5 bases, the J end lost 4 bases, and 12 bases lay between the germline ends. CDR3 sequence (DNA): TGTGCCAGTAGTCCCGCCTGGGGGAATCAGCCCCAGCATTTT. This codes for CASSPAWGNQPQHF.

This sequence joins TRBV19 and TRBJ2-7; 7 positions agree with TRBD1. CDR1 and CDR2 from the germline V gene are LNHDA and SQIVND (reference sequence). This CDR3 region has 15 residues. With 6 bases clipped from V and 1 base from J, the junction kept 9 bases outside the gene matches. CDR3: CASRPGTAPSYEQYF. DNA of the CDR3: TGTGCCAGTAGGCCTGGGACAGCGCCATCCTACGAGCAGTACTTC.

The chain combines TRBV7-3 with TRBJ2-3; 7 nucleotides agree with TRBD2. CDR1 is SGHTA and CDR2 is FQGTGA in the germline V gene. The CDR3 spans 15 residues. The ends lost 5 bases at V and 8 bases at J; junction bases unmatched: 13. The CDR3: CASSPTSDRYGTQYF. CDR3 nucleotide sequence: TGTGCCAGCAGCCCTACTAGCGACCGATATGGTACGCAGTATTTT.

DNA of the CDR3: TGTGCCTGGGAAGGACTATCTACTGGGATGTACGAGCAGTACTTC. It yields the protein CAWEGLSTGMYEQYF. The chain employs TRBV30 and TRBJ2-7, with D tentatively TRBD2 (6 bases). The CDR3 sequence is 15 residues long. The ends were cut back, 5 bases at V and 4 bases at J, with 21 bases in the middle. Germline CDR1 reads GTSNPN; CDR2 reads SVGIG (reference sequence).

The J gene is TRBJ2-4, the V gene TRBV11-2, with 9 bases fitting TRBD1. Germline-derived CDR1 and CDR2 are SGHAT and FQNNGV. V lost 8 bases to trimming and J lost 6 bases; unmatched junction nucleotides: 8. The CDR3 consists of 14 residues. The CDR3 loop reads CASLRDRAINIQYF. CDR3 in DNA: TGTGCCAGCCTCCGGGACAGGGCTATAAACATTCAGTACTTC. Looking up the rest from reference TRBV11-2 and TRBJ2-4 gives the full variable domain: EAGVAQSPRYKIIEKRQSVAFWCNPISGHATLYWYQQILGQGPKLLIQFQNNGVVDDSQLPKDRFSAERLKGVDSTLKIQPAKLEDSAVYLCASLRDRAINIQYFGAGTRLSVL.

The genes are TRBV7-9 and TRBJ1-2, with TRBD1 identical over 8 bases. Germline V lookup: CDR1 SEHNR, CDR2 FQNEAQ (reference sequence). Germline trimming cut 1 base from V and 2 bases from J; bases unmatched to any gene: 3. There are 15 residues in the CDR3. The CDR3 bases are TGTGCCAGCAGCTTAGGGACAGGGTTCAACTATGGCTACACCTTC. Amino acid sequence: CASSLGTGFNYGYTF.

The rearrangement joins TRBV19 to TRBJ1-1; D call uncertain. CDR1 and CDR2 from the germline V gene are LNHDA and SQIVND (reference sequence). The CDR3 consists of 12 residues. The V end was cut by 7 bases, the J end by 1 base, with 7 bases between. The CDR3 nucleotides are TGTGCCAGTAAGTTACAGAACACTGAAGCTTTCTTT. It is translated as CASKLQNTEAFF.

The chain recombines TRBV2 with TRBJ1-2; D remains unclear. Germline assignment: CDR1 SNHLY and CDR2 FYNNEI. V was cut by 8 bases and J by 1 base, with 11 bases left in between. The CDR3 runs to 13 residues. The CDR3 region is CASLINHNYGYTF. For the CDR3, the DNA is TGTGCCAGCCTCATAAATCATAACTATGGCTACACCTTC.

This chain joins TRBV19 and TRBJ2-7, with 11 bases identical to TRBD2. V dropped 4 bases and J dropped 6; count of bases not matched to a gene: 14. Germline V gene data show CDR1 as LNHDA and CDR2 as SQIVND (reference sequence). The CDR3 sequence is 17 residues long. The CDR3 DNA sequence: TGTGCCAGTAGTACTTCCCCTTTAGCGGGAGGGCCTTCCGAGCAGTACTTC. This sequence encodes CASSTSPLAGGPSEQYF.

The CDR3 here is CASSWAAGATSGNTIYF. DNA of the CDR3: TGTGCCAGCAGCTGGGCCGCCGGGGCTACTTCTGGAAACACCATATATTTT. V is TRBV7-2 and J is TRBJ1-3; possibly TRBD1 for D (5 bases). There are 17 residues in the CDR3. CDR1 and CDR2 (germline): SGHTA, FQGNSA. Trimming stripped 4 bases from V and 1 base from J, with 17 bases between.

The chain uses TRBV19 and TRBJ2-3, with a tentative D call TRBD2 (5 bases). The V end lost 7 bases, the J end lost 0 bases, and 11 bases lay between the germline ends. CDR1 and CDR2 from the germline V gene are LNHDA and SQIVND (reference sequence). The CDR3 totals 14 residues. The CDR3 DNA follows: TGTGCCAGTAAGAGGGCTCCTAGCACAGATACGCAGTATTTT. Its protein product is CASKRAPSTDTQYF.

The chain has TRBV28 and TRBJ1-6; a possible D gene is TRBD1 (5 bases). The V end lost 2 bases, the J end lost 9 bases, and 17 bases lay between the germline ends. The CDR3 is 16 amino acids. Germline assignment: CDR1 MDHEN and CDR2 SYDVKM. The CDR3 sequence is CASSLPGTPPVSPLHF. The CDR3 nucleotides are TGTGCCAGCAGTTTACCCGGGACCCCGCCGGTTTCACCCCTCCACTTT.

This clone appeared a single time. The chain joins TRBV4-3 to TRBJ2-2; 7 bases line up with TRBD1. Trimming removed 1 base from V and 7 bases from J; junction bases left unmatched: 9. Germline CDR1 reads LGHNA; CDR2 reads YSLEER. The CDR3 is 16 residues long. CDR3 protein: CASSQAARGQDGELFF. The CDR3 coding sequence is TGCGCCAGCAGCCAAGCGGCAAGGGGGCAGGACGGGGAGCTGTTTTTT.